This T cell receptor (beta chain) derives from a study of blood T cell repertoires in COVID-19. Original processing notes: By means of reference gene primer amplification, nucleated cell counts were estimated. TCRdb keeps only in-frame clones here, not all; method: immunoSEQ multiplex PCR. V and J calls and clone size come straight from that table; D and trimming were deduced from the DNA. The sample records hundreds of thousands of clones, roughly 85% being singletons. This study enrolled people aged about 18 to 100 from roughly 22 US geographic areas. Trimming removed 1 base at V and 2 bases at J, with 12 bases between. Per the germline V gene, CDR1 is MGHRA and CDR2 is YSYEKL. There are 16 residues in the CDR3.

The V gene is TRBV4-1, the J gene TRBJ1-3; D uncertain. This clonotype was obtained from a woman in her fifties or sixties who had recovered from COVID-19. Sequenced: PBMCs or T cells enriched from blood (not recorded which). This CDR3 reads CASSQGIGRTGNTIYF. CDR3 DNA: TGCGCCAGCAGCCAAGGGATAGGGAGAACTGGAAACACCATATATTTT.